This record looks at one TCR beta chain sequence and its context. TCRdb processed the RT-PCR reads anew with MiXCR; each CDR3 protein has one entry. Of 550,000 to 800,000 distinct CDR3 sequences listed, more than 11% are singletons. This entry is derived from a study of response to subunit inactivated influenza vaccine. The CDR3 has 14 residues. CDR1 and CDR2 (germline): MNHEY, SMNVEV (reference sequence). V was pared by 5 bases and J by 9 bases, with 10 bases of the junction left unmatched. V usage is TRBV27 and J usage is TRBJ2-4; 7 bases match TRBD1. Source: PBMCs from blood, taken around 14 days before vaccination. The TCR sequence derives from a man over 45 who received an inactivated influenza vaccine. The CDR3 region has the DNA TGTGCCAGCAGTCCGTCGACAGGGTGGAGCATTCAGTACTTC. This codes for CASSPSTGWSIQYF.